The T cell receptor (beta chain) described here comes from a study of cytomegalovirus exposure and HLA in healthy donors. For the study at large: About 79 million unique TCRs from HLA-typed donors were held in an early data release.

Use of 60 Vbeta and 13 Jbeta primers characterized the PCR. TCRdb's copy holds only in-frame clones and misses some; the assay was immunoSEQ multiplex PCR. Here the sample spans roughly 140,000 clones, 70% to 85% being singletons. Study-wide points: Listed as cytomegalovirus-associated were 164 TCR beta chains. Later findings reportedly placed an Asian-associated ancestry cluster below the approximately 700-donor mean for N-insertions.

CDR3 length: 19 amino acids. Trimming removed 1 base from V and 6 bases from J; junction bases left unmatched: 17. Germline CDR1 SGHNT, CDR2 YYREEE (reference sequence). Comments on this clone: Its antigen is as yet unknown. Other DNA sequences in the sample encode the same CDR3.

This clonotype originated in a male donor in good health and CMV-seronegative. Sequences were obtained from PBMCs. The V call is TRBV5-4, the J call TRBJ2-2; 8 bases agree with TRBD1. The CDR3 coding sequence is TGTGCCAGCAGCTTGACCCCGGGACAGGCACCTGTTGATCCCGGGGAGCTGTTTTTT. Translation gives CASSLTPGQAPVDPGELFF.